These 21 T cell receptor beta chains share one sample of origin, sequenced in a study of CD8+CD57+ T cells in acquired aplastic anemia. The study profiled TCR beta VDJ and CDR3 using genomic DNA as template. One entry per CDR3 protein, called by TCRdb with MiXCR from the reads. The sample shows roughly 280,000 distinct CDR3 sequences, under 60% of them seen only once. All sequencing subjects had displayed CD8+CD57+ cell expansion on flow cytometry. The specimen sequenced was sorted CD4+, CD8+, or CD8+CD57+ T cells (not recorded which) from PBMCs. The source of these receptors is a human donor with aplastic anemia.

The chain uses TRBV20-1 and TRBJ1-6; TRBD1 matches 7 bases. The V segment lost 0 bases and the J segment 6 bases; nucleotides outside the gene matches: 8. Germline CDR1 DFQATT, CDR2 SNEGSKA (reference sequence). This CDR3 spans 16 amino acids. The CDR3 DNA follows: TGCAGTGCTAGAGACCCTACAGGGGCGGCTAATTCACCCCTCCACTTT. It encodes CSARDPTGAANSPLHF.

The chain couples TRBV12-3 or TRBV12-4 to TRBJ2-3, with TRBD1 matching 10 bases. This CDR3 comprises 15 residues. The ends lost 3 bases at V and 4 bases at J; junction bases unmatched: 4. The CDR3 region is CASSFRTGGSDTQYF. The CDR3 nucleotides read TGTGCCAGCAGTTTCAGGACAGGGGGATCAGATACGCAGTATTTT.

This clonotype has a handful of counts. The genes are TRBV9 and TRBJ2-3; unclear D gene. V lost 4 bases and J 0 bases, leaving 3 bases between the germline ends. CDR1 SGDLS and CDR2 YYNGEE come from the germline V gene. CDR3 length: 12 residues. The CDR3: CASSMSTDTQYF. Here the CDR3 DNA reads TGTGCCAGCAGCATGAGCACAGATACGCAGTATTTT.

The chain has TRBV2 and TRBJ1-2; the match to TRBD1 covers 8 bases. The germline V gene encodes CDR1 SNHLY and CDR2 FYNNEI. There are 16 residues in the CDR3. J was trimmed by 4 bases and V by 6 bases; bases with no gene match: 13. The CDR3 loop reads CASSLLQTGVAYGYTF. CDR3 DNA sequence: TGTGCCAGCAGCCTATTGCAGACAGGGGTAGCCTATGGCTACACCTTC.

The gene calls are TRBV7-6 and TRBJ2-7, with 8 bases aligning to TRBD1. CDR3 size: 15 residues. Unmatched junction bases numbered 10, after V lost 5 bases and J lost 4 bases. Germline values: CDR1 SGHVS, CDR2 FNYEAQ. CDR3 amino acids: CASSVAGTGLYEQYF. CDR3 bases: TGTGCCAGCAGCGTGGCCGGGACAGGTTTATACGAGCAGTACTTC. The full variable domain, completed using reference TRBV7-6 and TRBJ2-7, is GAGVSQSPRYKVTKRGQDVALRCDPISGHVSLYWYRQALGQGPEFLTYFNYEAQQDKSGLPNDRFSAERPEGSISTLTIQRTEQRDSAMYRCASSVAGTGLYEQYFGPGTRLTVT.

The genes are TRBV28 and TRBJ1-1; perhaps TRBD1 as D (5 bases). The CDR3 totals 14 residues. CDR1 is MDHEN, CDR2 SYDVKM, per germline. V was cut by 3 bases and J by 5 bases, with 13 bases left in between. The CDR3 DNA is TGTGCCAGCAGTTTGAGCTGGGGGGGGACTGAAGCTTTCTTT. Its protein product is CASSLSWGGTEAFF.

This chain joins TRBV15 and TRBJ2-3; possible D gene TRBD2, 5 bases. Germline V gene data show CDR1 as LNHNV and CDR2 as YYDKDF (reference sequence). The CDR3 contains 13 residues. Trimming left V 3 bases short and J 3 bases short, with 7 bases between. CDR3 bases: TGTGCCACCAGCAGCCCGGGGACAGATACGCAGTATTTT. Amino acid sequence: CATSSPGTDTQYF. Combining the CDR3 with reference TRBV15 and TRBJ2-3 gives the whole variable domain DAMVIQNPRYQVTQFGKPVTLSCSQTLNHNVMYWYQQKSSQAPKLLFHYYDKDFNNEADTPDNFQSRRPNTSFCFLDIRSPGLGDTAMYLCATSSPGTDTQYFGPGTRLTVL.

As concerns this clonotype: Possible read error: a much larger clone is one base away. The chain links TRBV6-2 or TRBV6-3 to TRBJ2-6; maybe TRBD2 (6 bases). V was trimmed by 7 bases and J by 0 bases, leaving 13 bases between them. CDR1 and CDR2 (germline): MNHEY, SVGEGT. The CDR3 consists of 16 residues. The CDR3 region is CASTGTDSSGANVLTF. The CDR3 nucleotides read TGTGCCAGCACCGGGACTGACAGCTCTGGGGCCAACGTCCTGACTTTC.

This chain joins TRBV7-9 and TRBJ2-7; possible D gene TRBD1, 6 bases. This CDR3 has 11 amino acids. V was cut by 5 bases and J by 4 bases, with 6 bases left in between. The germline CDR1 and CDR2 sequences are SEHNR and FQNEAQ (reference sequence). CDR3 sequence: CASSDRYEQYF. The CDR3 nucleotides read TGTGCCAGCAGCGACAGGTACGAGCAGTACTTC.

V and J are TRBV2 and TRBJ2-5; D is possibly TRBD2 (7 bases). The CDR3 consists of 14 residues. Germline V CDR1 and CDR2: SNHLY, FYNNEI. Trimming removed 3 bases at V and 5 bases at J, with 13 bases between. CDR3: CASSDRGAWETQYF. The CDR3 DNA follows: TGTGCCAGCAGTGACCGGGGGGCATGGGAGACCCAGTACTTC.

This clonotype appeared a few times. This may arise from a read error, as a much more abundant clone is one base away. The V call is TRBV12-3 or TRBV12-4, the J call TRBJ1-3, with D unclear. CDR3 size: 15 residues. The CDR3 sequence: CASSLRAPAGNTIHF. CDR3 DNA sequence: TGTGCCAGCAGTTTAAGGGCGCCGGCTGGAAACACCATACATTTT.

This clonotype has at least ten counts. The chain is built from TRBV6-6 and TRBJ2-1; D may match TRBD1 or TRBD2 (5 bases each). The germline gives CDR1 MNHNY, CDR2 SVGAGI (reference sequence). The ends were cut back, 3 bases at V and 1 base at J, with 10 bases in the middle. This CDR3 is 15 amino acids long. The CDR3 region has the DNA TGTGCCAGCAGTTATGGGGGTGGGTCCTACAATGAGCAGTTCTTC. Translation: CASSYGGGSYNEQFF.

The CDR3 DNA reads TGTGCCACCTCGCCAGGCAGGGAGTGGGCAGATACGCAGTATTTT. Translated: CATSPGREWADTQYF. This sequence joins TRBV2 and TRBJ2-3; D tentatively reads TRBD1 or TRBD2 (5 bases each). V lost 10 bases to trimming and J lost 4 bases, with 21 bases between them. Germline CDR1 and CDR2: SNHLY and FYNNEI. The CDR3 consists of 15 residues. Combining the CDR3 with reference TRBV2 and TRBJ2-3 gives the whole variable domain EPEVTQTPSHQVTQMGQEVILRCVPISNHLYFYWYRQILGQKVEFLVSFYNNEISEKSEIFDDQFSVERPDGSNFTLKIRSTKLEDSAMYFCATSPGREWADTQYFGPGTRLTVL.

This clonotype came up many times. V is TRBV6-6 and J is TRBJ1-5; D possibly corresponds to TRBD1 (5 bases). This CDR3 contains 16 residues. V dropped 5 bases and J dropped 0 bases, with 14 bases sitting between them. Germline V lookup: CDR1 MNHNY, CDR2 SVGAGI (reference sequence). CDR3 loop: CASSPGRIYSNQPQHF. CDR3 DNA sequence: TGTGCCAGCAGTCCGGGACGGATCTATAGCAATCAGCCCCAGCATTTT.

As for this clonotype: Germline is not matched at one junction end, which may reflect a read error. The rearrangement joins TRBV7-3 to TRBJ1-1; 10 bases line up with TRBD1. CDR3 length: 14 residues. Looked up from germline, CDR1 is SGHTA and CDR2 is FQGTGA. The CDR3 protein is CAGSLGGQGTEAFF. The DNA of the CDR3 is TGCGCCGGCAGCTTAGGGGGACAGGGGACTGAAGCTTTCTTT.

The chain recombines TRBV7-8 with TRBJ2-7, with D perhaps assigned TRBD1 or TRBD2 (5 bases each). The CDR3 is 14 amino acids. CDR1 and CDR2 from the germline V gene are SGHVS and FQNEAQ. V was shortened by 1 base and J by 2 bases, with 9 bases between the two germline ends. The CDR3: CASSLGGRAYEQYF. The CDR3 region has the DNA TGTGCCAGCAGCTTAGGGGGACGGGCCTACGAGCAGTACTTC. Using reference TRBV7-8 and TRBJ2-7 for the parts outside the CDR3, the full variable domain is GAGVSQSPRYKVAKRGQDVALRCDPISGHVSLFWYQQALGQGPEFLTYFQNEAQLDKSGLPSDRFFAERPEGSVSTLKIQRTQQEDSAVYLCASSLGGRAYEQYFGPGTRLTVT.

CDR3 coding DNA: TGTGCCAGTAGTACCTGGACAGGTCGCACAGATACGCAGTATTTT. Its protein is CASSTWTGRTDTQYF. The genes are TRBV19 and TRBJ2-3, with 7 nucleotides matching TRBD1. V was clipped by 4 bases and J by 1 base; unmatched bases: 5. The CDR3 spans 15 residues. CDR1 and CDR2 (germline): LNHDA, SQIVND (reference sequence).

A few counts support this clonotype. A junction end diverges from the germline sequence, so it may reflect a read error. This chain joins TRBV7-9 and TRBJ2-1; tentative D call: TRBD2 (6 bases). CDR1 and CDR2 (germline): SEHNR, FQNEAQ (reference sequence). This CDR3 contains 15 residues. CDR3 in amino acids: CAGSKTRGTLNEQFF. The CDR3 bases are TGTGCCGGCAGCAAAACACGGGGGACCCTCAATGAGCAGTTCTTC.

The chain joins TRBV7-9 to TRBJ2-5; 8 positions match TRBD1. With 6 bases clipped from V and 5 bases from J, the junction kept 11 bases outside the gene matches. Germline V gene lookup returns CDR1 SEHNR and CDR2 FQNEAQ (reference sequence). The CDR3 sequence is 15 residues long. CDR3 nucleotides: TGTGCCAGCAGTTCCGGGACAGGATCGATGGAGACCCAGTACTTC. It is translated as CASSSGTGSMETQYF.

In the case of this clonotype: Since no conserved phenylalanine or tryptophan closes the CDR3, a read error is the likely cause. Because the CDR3's place on the DNA is in doubt, the DNA is left out and the CDR3 is given as listed by TCRdb. The genes are TRBV7-2 and TRBJ2-7; the table's D call of TRBD1 was not tested on the DNA. The CDR3 totals 10 residues, both ends included. Germline-derived CDR1 and CDR2 are SGHTA and FQGNSA. CDR3 residues: CASSPGRGSL.

This clonotype was detected many times. The chain joins TRBV2 to TRBJ1-5; TRBD1 might be the D (5 bases). The germline V gene encodes CDR1 SNHLY and CDR2 FYNNEI. This CDR3 spans 17 amino acids. V lost 3 bases to trimming and J lost 0 bases, with 15 bases between them. CDR3 in DNA: TGTGCCAGCAGTGACGCTTGGACAAGCTATAGCAATCAGCCCCAGCATTTT. This gives the protein CASSDAWTSYSNQPQHF. The full variable domain, its missing parts supplied by reference TRBV2 and TRBJ1-5, is EPEVTQTPSHQVTQMGQEVILRCVPISNHLYFYWYRQILGQKVEFLVSFYNNEISEKSEIFDDQFSVERPDGSNFTLKIRSTKLEDSAMYFCASSDAWTSYSNQPQHFGDGTRLSIL.